The 32 T cell receptor beta chains below come from one sample, sequenced in a study of cytotoxic CD8 clonotypes in ibrutinib-treated CLL. This table comes from immunoSEQ multiplex PCR, and its TCRdb copy is limited to in-frame clones, with some not included. The data hold 200,000 to 250,000 clones, with around 70% observed a single time. The sample was PBMCs, taken after 24 months of ibrutinib treatment. The receptors were sampled from a human donor with chronic lymphocytic leukemia.

This clone was seen a handful of times. The rearrangement links TRBV28 to TRBJ1-2, with a possible D match to TRBD1 (5 bases). The CDR3 has 14 residues. Deletions cut 5 bases from V and 2 bases from J, with 12 bases between. Germline CDR1 MDHEN, CDR2 SYDVKM. The CDR3 nucleotides are TGTGCCAGCAGTGAGGGGCCGGTGAACTATGGCTACACCTTC. Translated: CASSEGPVNYGYTF.

This rearrangement joins TRBV16 to TRBJ2-7; TRBD1 might be the D (5 bases). V lost 4 bases and J lost 2, with 12 bases in between. The CDR3 contains 14 residues. Per the germline V gene, CDR1 is KGHSY and CDR2 is FQNENV. The CDR3 DNA follows: TGTGCCAGCAGCCTAACCGACAGACCCTACGAGCAGTACTTC. Protein product: CASSLTDRPYEQYF. Using reference TRBV16 and TRBJ2-7 for the parts outside the CDR3, the full variable domain is GEEVAQTPKHLVRGEGQKAKLYCAPIKGHSYVFWYQQVLKNEFKFLISFQNENVFDETGMPKERFSAKCLPNSPCSLEIQATKLEDSAVYFCASSLTDRPYEQYFGPGTRLTVT.

The chain employs TRBV5-1 and TRBJ1-1; D gene ambiguous. The CDR3 has 17 amino acids. Trimming removed 0 bases at V and 1 base at J, with 16 bases between. Per germline, CDR1 SGHRS and CDR2 YFSETQ. The CDR3 bases are TGCGCCAGCAGCTTGGTGGGGAGGGATACAACGAACACTGAAGCTTTCTTT. Its translation is CASSLVGRDTTNTEAFF.

This clone was picked up one time. The chain couples TRBV7-2 to TRBJ2-7; a possible D gene is TRBD1 (6 bases). The CDR3 extends over 15 amino acids. V was trimmed by 5 bases and J by 3 bases, leaving 17 bases between them. Germline lookup yields CDR1 SGHTA and CDR2 FQGNSA. CDR3 sequence (DNA): TGTGCCAGCAGCCAAGTGACAGGTTTGGACTACGAGCAGTACTTC. Protein product: CASSQVTGLDYEQYF. Full variable domain (remainder filled in from reference TRBV7-2 and TRBJ2-7): GAGVSQSPSNKVTEKGKDVELRCDPISGHTALYWYRQSLGQGLEFLIYFQGNSAPDKSGLPSDRFSAERTGGSVSTLTIQRTQQEDSAVYLCASSQVTGLDYEQYFGPGTRLTVT.

CDR3 in DNA: TGTGCCAGCAGTTACGGAACCCTCCAAGAGACCCAGTACTTC. Translation: CASSYGTLQETQYF. The chain links TRBV6-5 to TRBJ2-5; D call uncertain. This CDR3 contains 14 residues. CDR1 and CDR2 from the germline V gene are MNHEY and SVGAGI. The V and J ends lost 2 bases and 1 base respectively, with 8 bases between them.

V gene TRBV27 combines with J gene TRBJ1-1; D gene unclear. The CDR3 runs to 16 residues. Trimming shortened V by 5 bases and J by 1 base, and 17 bases separated the two germline ends. Per the germline V gene, CDR1 is MNHEY and CDR2 is SMNVEV (reference sequence). CDR3 bases: TGTGCCAGCAGTGGATCAACCCCGGCCAGGAACACTGAAGCTTTCTTT. Translating gives CASSGSTPARNTEAFF.

The chain joins TRBV7-6 to TRBJ1-1; D gene unclear. V shed 3 bases and J shed 3 bases, with 11 bases lying between them. This CDR3 comprises 14 residues. Per the germline V gene, CDR1 is SGHVS and CDR2 is FNYEAQ. The DNA of the CDR3 is TGTGCCAGCAGCTTTCAAGGAAGCGACACTGAAGCTTTCTTT. Protein product: CASSFQGSDTEAFF.

J is TRBJ2-7 and V is TRBV6-5; no clear D. CDR1 MNHEY and CDR2 SVGAGI come from the germline V gene. V was clipped by 1 base and J by 1 base, with 14 bases between them. CDR3 length: 16 amino acids. The CDR3 nucleotides read TGTGCCAGCAGTTACTTGGCCCCGGCCGGTTCCTACGAGCAGTACTTC. Translating gives CASSYLAPAGSYEQYF.

V and J are TRBV6-5 and TRBJ1-5, with TRBD1 identical over 8 bases. The length of the CDR3 is 15 residues. Losses at the gene ends were 6 bases for V and 3 bases for J; bases not matched to a gene: 7. Germline loops: CDR1 MNHEY, CDR2 SVGAGI. CDR3 loop: CASRTGTGDNQPQHF. CDR3 in DNA: TGTGCCAGCAGAACCGGGACAGGAGACAATCAGCCCCAGCATTTT.

The V gene is TRBV25-1, the J gene TRBJ2-5; D is ambiguous. V dropped 5 bases and J dropped 1 base, with 2 bases sitting between them. Germline assignment: CDR1 MGHDK and CDR2 SYGVNS. This CDR3 comprises 11 residues. The CDR3 DNA sequence: TGTGCCAGCAGTCCCCAAGAGACCCAGTACTTC. It specifies CASSPQETQYF.

The chain employs TRBV29-1 and TRBJ2-5; 8 bases are a match to TRBD1. The CDR3 covers 12 residues. Germline V CDR1 and CDR2: SQVTM, ANQGSEA. The trim removed 7 bases at V and 2 bases at J, leaving 3 bases unmatched. The CDR3 protein is CSANRGQETQYF. The CDR3 nucleotides read TGCAGCGCAAACAGGGGGCAAGAGACCCAGTACTTC. Complete variable domain (other parts from reference TRBV29-1 and TRBJ2-5): SAVISQKPSRDICQRGTSLTIQCQVDSQVTMMFWYRQQPGQSLTLIATANQGSEATYESGFVIDKFPISRPNLTFSTLTVSNMSPEDSSIYLCSANRGQETQYFGPGTRLLVL.

The chain carries TRBV9 and TRBJ1-5, with a tentative D call TRBD1 (6 bases). Trimming shortened V by 3 bases and J by 1 base, and 8 bases separated the two germline ends. CDR1 and CDR2 (germline): SGDLS, YYNGEE. CDR3 length: 14 residues. The CDR3 spells CASSGDTSNQPQHF. The CDR3, as DNA: TGTGCCAGCAGCGGGGACACCAGCAATCAGCCCCAGCATTTT.

The rearrangement uses TRBV5-1 and TRBJ2-5; D possibly corresponds to TRBD2 (6 bases). The J call may not be correct, given that the DNA end is closer to TRBJ2-7. The CDR3 covers 15 residues. The V gene's germline CDR1 is SGHRS and CDR2 YFSETQ. The CDR3 DNA is TGCGCCAGCAGCTTGGTGGCTAGCGAAGACTACGAGCAGTACTTC. Translation: CASSLVASEDYEQYF.

This clone was observed once. V usage is TRBV7-5 and J usage is TRBJ2-7; TRBD1 reflects the table's D call only, with no check against the DNA. TRBV7-5 is termed a pseudogene. The CDR3 loop spans 16 amino acids. The CDR3 DNA sequence: TGTGCCAGAAGGTTCAACCGGGACAGGGTCTCCTACGAGCAGTACTTC. Protein sequence: CARRFNRDRVSYEQYF.

The genes are TRBV28 and TRBJ2-3; D might be TRBD1 (5 bases). The V end was cut by 6 bases, the J end by 2 bases, with 6 bases between. The CDR3 has 12 amino acids. Germline V gene lookup returns CDR1 MDHEN and CDR2 SYDVKM. CDR3 nucleotide sequence: TGTGCCAGCAGCAGGGACACAGATACGCAGTATTTT. The encoded protein is CASSRDTDTQYF.

The V and J genes are TRBV6-5 and TRBJ2-1, with 8 positions matching TRBD1. Germline loops: CDR1 MNHEY, CDR2 SVGAGI. The CDR3 has 15 residues. V was pared by 2 bases and J by 9 bases, with 9 bases of the junction left unmatched. As DNA, the CDR3 is TGTGCCAGCAGTTACACTGGGGCAGGGGGCGGTGAGCAGTTCTTC. It encodes CASSYTGAGGGEQFF.

V and J are TRBV30 and TRBJ2-3, with a weak D call TRBD1 (6 bases). Germline CDR1 GTSNPN, CDR2 SVGIG (reference sequence). Deletions cut 5 bases from V and 11 bases from J, with 14 bases between. The CDR3 has 11 amino acids. In nucleotides, the CDR3 is TGTGCCTGGCGGGACACCTACCAGCAGTATTTT. Translating it yields CAWRDTYQQYF.

A single count supports this clone. This chain links TRBV7-2 with TRBJ2-5, with a weak D call TRBD2 (6 bases). The V and J ends lost 5 bases and 3 bases respectively, with 19 bases between them. The CDR3 runs to 16 residues. Germline V gives CDR1 SGHTA, CDR2 FQGNSA. Here the CDR3 reads CASSPRRVGREETQYF. CDR3 sequence (DNA): TGTGCCAGCAGCCCCAGGAGGGTCGGCAGGGAAGAGACCCAGTACTTC.

The sample holds a few counts of this clone. The rearrangement joins TRBV7-9 to TRBJ1-6, with 7 bases matching TRBD1. Germline CDR1 is SEHNR and CDR2 is FQNEAQ (reference sequence). Germline trimming cut 8 bases from V and 14 bases from J; bases unmatched to any gene: 12. This CDR3 contains 13 residues. The CDR3 DNA follows: TGTGCCAGCGGCATTACAGGGGAGGTAGCCCTCCACTTT. This codes for CASGITGEVALHF.

Concerning this clone itself: The junction departs from the called germline gene at one end, perhaps through a read error. V gene TRBV7-7 combines with J gene TRBJ2-5; D may match TRBD1 or TRBD2 (5 bases each). Germline V gene data show CDR1 as SSHAT and CDR2 as FNYEAQ (reference sequence). This CDR3 is 15 amino acids long. The CDR3 spells CASSTNPGTVETQYF. In DNA form, the CDR3 reads TGTGCTAGCAGCACCAACCCCGGGACCGTAGAGACCCAGTACTTC.

This sequence joins TRBV5-4 and TRBJ2-4, with 7 bases aligning to TRBD2. Per germline, CDR1 SGHNT and CDR2 YYREEE (reference sequence). The CDR3 is made up of 17 amino acids. With 5 bases clipped from V and 0 bases from J, the junction kept 11 bases outside the gene matches. The CDR3 bases are TGTGCCAGCAGTCACCAAGGCGGGAGAGAAGCCAAAAACATTCAGTACTTC. It codes for CASSHQGGREAKNIQYF.

The CDR3 DNA is TGTGCCAGCAGCTTGACACTTCTAGATATCGGGGAGCTGTTTTTT. Its translation: CASSLTLLDIGELFF. This rearrangement joins TRBV5-6 to TRBJ2-2; D remains ambiguous. The CDR3 totals 15 residues. Germline loops: CDR1 SGHDT, CDR2 YYEEEE. V lost 1 base and J 7 bases, leaving 14 bases between the germline ends.

The rearrangement links TRBV7-3 to TRBJ2-3; D unresolved. The germline V gene encodes CDR1 SGHTA and CDR2 FQGTGA. V gave up 4 bases and J gave up 0 bases, with 5 bases separating them. CDR3 length: 13 residues. The chain's CDR3 is CASSSTSTDTQYF. CDR3 DNA sequence: TGTGCCAGCAGCTCCACTAGCACAGATACGCAGTATTTT.

The chain is built from TRBV9 and TRBJ2-1; D perhaps matches TRBD2 (6 bases). This CDR3 has 16 residues. The germline gives CDR1 SGDLS, CDR2 YYNGEE. Trimming left V 2 bases short and J 0 bases short, with 12 bases between. The CDR3 loop reads CASSVTGEVSYNEQFF. The CDR3 nucleotides are TGTGCCAGCAGCGTGACGGGAGAGGTCTCCTACAATGAGCAGTTCTTC.

The V and J genes are TRBV19 and TRBJ2-1, with 7 bases that match TRBD2. The CDR3 extends over 15 amino acids. The germline V gene encodes CDR1 LNHDA and CDR2 SQIVND (reference sequence). The V segment lost 6 bases and the J segment 4 bases; nucleotides outside the gene matches: 9. The CDR3 here is CASRELAAEYNEQFF. The CDR3 coding sequence is TGTGCCAGTAGGGAGCTAGCGGCGGAGTACAATGAGCAGTTCTTC.

The DNA of the CDR3 is TGCGCCAGCAGCCCGGGTCGTGGTGAGCAGTTCTTC. As protein: CASSPGRGEQFF. The chain carries TRBV4-1 and TRBJ2-1; D is unclear. The CDR3 extends over 12 amino acids. The germline V gene has CDR1 MGHRA and CDR2 YSYEKL. Between the trimmed V and J ends, which lost 4 bases and 9 bases, there was a span of 10 bases.

The chain combines TRBV5-1 with TRBJ1-2; TRBD1 aligns across 9 bases. The CDR3 length is 16 residues. Losses at the gene ends were 5 bases for V and 2 bases for J; bases not matched to a gene: 10. CDR1 and CDR2 from the germline V gene are SGHRS and YFSETQ. CDR3 sequence: CASRFGGQGINYGYTF. CDR3 bases: TGCGCCAGCAGGTTTGGTGGACAGGGGATAAACTATGGCTACACCTTC. Based on the CDR3 plus reference TRBV5-1 and TRBJ1-2, the full variable domain is KAGVTQTPRYLIKTRGQQVTLSCSPISGHRSVSWYQQTPGQGLQFLFEYFSETQRNKGNFPGRFSGRQFSNSRSEMNVSTLELGDSALYLCASRFGGQGINYGYTFGSGTRLTVV.

The rearrangement uses TRBV7-3 and TRBJ2-3; TRBD2 aligns across 11 bases. The germline CDR1 and CDR2 sequences are SGHTA and FQGTGA. The CDR3 is made up of 15 amino acids. With 11 bases clipped from V and 4 bases from J, the junction kept 11 bases outside the gene matches. The CDR3 here is CADQLAGDPADTQYF. The CDR3 DNA reads as TGTGCCGACCAACTAGCGGGAGACCCGGCAGATACGCAGTATTTT.

The chain carries TRBV5-1 and TRBJ2-5; 16 positions match TRBD2. The CDR3 has 16 amino acids. V lost 4 bases to trimming and J lost 5 bases; unmatched junction nucleotides: 5. Germline loops: CDR1 SGHRS, CDR2 YFSETQ. CDR3 sequence (DNA): TGCGCCAGCAGCGAGGGACTAGCGGGAGGGCCGGAGACCCAGTACTTC. Protein product: CASSEGLAGGPETQYF.

This clone was found a few times. The chain is built from TRBV5-1 and TRBJ1-4; weak D call: TRBD1 (6 bases). Germline loops: CDR1 SGHRS, CDR2 YFSETQ. Deletions cut 4 bases from V and 7 bases from J, with 14 bases between. The CDR3 spans 14 residues. CDR3 sequence (DNA): TGCGCCAGCAGCCCCGGGACAAATGGTGAAAAACTGTTTTTT. Its translation is CASSPGTNGEKLFF.

V is TRBV5-6 and J is TRBJ2-7; 9 positions agree with TRBD2. CDR3 length: 14 amino acids. The germline V gene encodes CDR1 SGHDT and CDR2 YYEEEE. Unmatched junction bases numbered 6, after V lost 4 bases and J lost 4 bases. For the CDR3, the DNA is TGTGCCAGCAGCACCTCTAGCGGGGCTTACGAGCAGTACTTC. Protein sequence: CASSTSSGAYEQYF.

V is TRBV28 and J is TRBJ1-3, with 7 bases matching TRBD1. The V segment lost 5 bases and the J segment 5 bases; nucleotides outside the gene matches: 3. The CDR3 covers 13 residues. Germline V gene lookup returns CDR1 MDHEN and CDR2 SYDVKM. The CDR3 DNA sequence: TGTGCCAGCAGTACAGGGGATAGAAACACCATATATTTT. It codes for CASSTGDRNTIYF.